This entry features one T cell receptor beta chain sequence. Its antigen is currently not known. Base quality data are lacking; no much larger clone is found one base away. Genomic DNA was isolated from the sorted cells so that the TCRbeta CDR3 region could be sequenced. TCRbeta CDR3 regions were sequenced using the immunoSEQ Assay. This immuneACCESS table, as held by TCRdb, lists in-frame sequences with V and J called but not all clones. Of the missing ones, under half trace to an unresolved V gene in checked studies; the others have no known cause. In all, the sample holds about 90,000 clones, and just under 90% of those were seen once. The top ten constitute about 7.7% of the sample. Looking up the germline V gene yields CDR1 MGHDK and CDR2 SYGVNS. The junction shows trimming of 1 base on V and 8 bases on J, plus 14 bases between the germline ends. There are 14 amino acids in the CDR3, from cysteine to phenylalanine inclusive. This entry keeps only the CDR3 DNA: 42 bases, framed from base 1.

The trial excluded patients who had a history of autoimmune disease or were on systemic immunosuppression. Peripheral blood for TCR sequencing was drawn from every dose cohort at baseline, at cycle 4 day 1 and at cycle 7 day 1. Samples were obtained from an open-label, multicenter, first-in-human phase I dose-escalation trial of ivuxolimab. Adults with locally advanced or metastatic melanoma, renal cell carcinoma, hepatocellular carcinoma or head and neck squamous cell carcinoma were enrolled in the trial. Before TCR sequencing, CD4+ T cells and CD8+ T cells from peripheral blood were sorted into separate populations. This entry belongs to a study of OX40 agonist ivuxolimab in advanced cancers. For the wider study: Ivuxolimab was a fully human IgG2 agonistic monoclonal antibody targeting the costimulatory receptor OX40 (CD134). Intravenous ivuxolimab was administered to patients every 2 weeks at six dose levels: 0.01, 0.1, 0.3, 1.5, 3 and 10 mg/kg. Of the approximately 50 dose-escalation patients, hepatocellular carcinoma was present in 19, melanoma in approximately 15, renal cell carcinoma in 9 and head and neck cancer in 9. In the dose-escalation cohort, over 65% of patients were male, and the mean age was approximately 60 years, with a range of roughly 23 to 85. Prior anti-PD-1, anti-PD-L1 or anti-CTLA-4 therapy was permitted, and checkpoint inhibitors had been received by more than 35% of dose-escalation patients. Partial responses were achieved by three dose-escalation patients, of whom one had hepatocellular carcinoma and two had cutaneous melanoma. Peripheral TCRbeta sequencing aimed to test whether ivuxolimab altered TCR sequence diversity and caused clonal T-cell expansion. The paper covers the monotherapy dose-escalation part of the phase I ivuxolimab trial, which included N of about 50 patients.

Beyond this particular receptor, the publication reports: In the 0.1-3.0 mg/kg groups, partial responders had among the lowest normalized peripheral clonal expansion, particularly in CD8+ T cells. Clonal expansion of both CD4+ and CD8+ blood T cells was observed from baseline to week 6 at doses 0.1 to 3.0 mg/kg. After ivuxolimab, more expanded clones were found on average in CD8+ T cells than in CD4+ T cells. Which antigens the clonally expanded peripheral T cells were specific for was not determined. Low levels of normalized T-cell clonal expansion were also seen in some patients who did not respond.

The V and J segments used are TRBV25-1 and TRBJ1-2; matching of 5 bases hints at TRBD1 as the D gene. This material consisted of CD4+ or CD8+ T cells sorted from blood, taken in a trial of the OX40 agonist ivuxolimab. This TCR was sampled from an adult with an advanced solid tumor such as melanoma, head and neck, liver or kidney cancer. CDR3 reads: CASSEFEGTGGYTF. The bases are TGTGCCAGCAGTGAATTCGAGGGGACGGGAGGCTACACCTTC.